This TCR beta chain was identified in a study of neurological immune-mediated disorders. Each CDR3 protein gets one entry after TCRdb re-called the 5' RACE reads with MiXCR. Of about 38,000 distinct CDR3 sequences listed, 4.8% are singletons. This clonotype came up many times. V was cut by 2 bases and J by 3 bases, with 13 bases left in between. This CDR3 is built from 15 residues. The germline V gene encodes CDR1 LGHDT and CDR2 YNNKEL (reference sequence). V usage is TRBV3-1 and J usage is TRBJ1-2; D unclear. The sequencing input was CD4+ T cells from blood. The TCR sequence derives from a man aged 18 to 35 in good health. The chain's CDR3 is CASSQSGRSYYGYTF. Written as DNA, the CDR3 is TGTGCCAGCAGCCAATCGGGCAGATCATACTATGGCTACACCTTC.